Each of the 10 T cell receptor beta chains below was sequenced from the same sample in a study of T cell changes during pregnancy in multiple sclerosis. Profiled with immunoSEQ multiplex PCR; TCRdb holds only in-frame clones, not every one. The table records about 53,000 clones, around 90% of them present only once. Specimen: CD8+ T cells from peripheral blood mononuclear cells, collected before pregnancy. These receptors all stem from a female donor with multiple sclerosis, enrolled in a pregnancy study.

DNA of the CDR3: TGTGCCAGCAGCAAAGTCGGAGCCAAAAACATTCAGTACTTC. Translation: CASSKVGAKNIQYF. V and J are TRBV21-1 and TRBJ2-4; TRBD2, the D gene given by the table, was not confirmed from the DNA. TRBV21-1 is a pseudogene locus. The CDR3 is 14 residues long.

This clone appeared once. J is TRBJ1-4 and V is TRBV28; D might be TRBD1 (6 bases). The V end was cut by 1 base, the J end by 3 bases, with 9 bases between. Germline V gives CDR1 MDHEN, CDR2 SYDVKM. There are 15 residues in the CDR3. The CDR3 region has the DNA TGTGCCAGCAGTTTATCGGGGGGGCCTAATGAAAAACTGTTTTTT. It specifies CASSLSGGPNEKLFF.

V is TRBV19 and J is TRBJ1-5; the D is unclear. V was shortened by 1 base and J by 7 bases, with 8 bases between the two germline ends. Per germline, CDR1 LNHDA and CDR2 SQIVND (reference sequence). The CDR3 is 13 amino acids. CDR3 nucleotide sequence: TGTGCCAGTAGTATAGTGGGGAGCCAGCCCCAGCATTTT. This translates into CASSIVGSQPQHF. The whole variable domain, remainder taken from reference TRBV19 and TRBJ1-5, is DGGITQSPKYLFRKEGQNVTLSCEQNLNHDAMYWYRQDPGQGLRLIYYSQIVNDFQKGDIAEGYSVSREKKESFPLTVTSAQKNPTAFYLCASSIVGSQPQHFGDGTRLSIL.

V and J are TRBV5-8 and TRBJ1-2; unclear D gene. From germline, CDR1 is SGHTS and CDR2 YDEGEE. The CDR3 is made up of 11 amino acids. The V and J ends lost 4 bases and 8 bases respectively, with 9 bases between them. Here the CDR3 DNA reads TGTGCCAGCAGCCCCAAGGAGGGCTACACCTTC. Its translation is CASSPKEGYTF.

The gene calls are TRBV4-3 and TRBJ1-4; 8 nucleotides agree with TRBD1. Germline CDR1 is LGHNA and CDR2 is YSLEER. With 3 bases clipped from V and 6 bases from J, the junction kept 6 bases outside the gene matches. This CDR3 comprises 15 residues. Written as DNA, the CDR3 is TGCGCCAGCAGCCACCGCGGACAGGGTGATGAAAAACTGTTTTTT. Translating it yields CASSHRGQGDEKLFF.

The chain couples TRBV7-3 to TRBJ1-2, with D possibly being TRBD1 (5 bases). The V and J ends lost 8 bases and 4 bases respectively, with 17 bases between them. The germline CDR1 and CDR2 sequences are SGHTA and FQGTGA. The CDR3 covers 14 residues. CDR3 loop: CASAMGPGPYGYTF. The CDR3 DNA reads TGTGCCAGCGCTATGGGGCCAGGGCCCTATGGCTACACCTTC.

The chain joins TRBV7-2 to TRBJ1-1; TRBD1 aligns across 8 bases. The CDR3 length is 15 residues. With 5 bases clipped from V and 0 bases from J, the junction kept 5 bases outside the gene matches. Germline V lookup: CDR1 SGHTA, CDR2 FQGNSA. CDR3 sequence (DNA): TGTGCCAGCAGCCCCCGGACAGGGATGAACACTGAAGCTTTCTTT. As protein: CASSPRTGMNTEAFF.

This rearrangement joins TRBV9 to TRBJ2-5; 8 positions agree with TRBD2. Unmatched junction bases numbered 8, after V lost 0 bases and J lost 4 bases. Germline-derived CDR1 and CDR2 are SGDLS and YYNGEE. The CDR3 covers 16 residues. The CDR3 nucleotides read TGTGCCAGCAGCGTAGCCGGGATCGGGGGGGCAGAGACCCAGTACTTC. Its translation is CASSVAGIGGAETQYF.

As regards this clone: At one end, the junction sequence differs from germline, possibly due to a read error. J is TRBJ2-1 and V is TRBV7-7; 14 bases match TRBD2. CDR1 and CDR2 from the germline V gene are SSHAT and FNYEAQ (reference sequence). This CDR3 has 16 residues. CDR3 sequence (DNA): TGTGCTAGCAGCGCCCGGACTAGCGGGGGGAACGATGAGCAGTTCTTC. Residues: CASSARTSGGNDEQFF.

This clone was seen a single time. Distinct nucleotide sequences in the sample also encode this CDR3. The chain is built from TRBV19 and TRBJ2-1, with TRBD2 identical over 7 bases. The CDR3 has 15 amino acids. Germline CDR1 LNHDA, CDR2 SQIVND (reference sequence). After removal of 1 base from V and 1 base from J, the junction contained 1 base not matched to a gene. The CDR3 DNA follows: TGTGCCAGTAGTATAGGGGGGGGATCCTACAATGAGCAGTTCTTC. Protein: CASSIGGGSYNEQFF. Combining the CDR3 with reference TRBV19 and TRBJ2-1 gives the whole variable domain DGGITQSPKYLFRKEGQNVTLSCEQNLNHDAMYWYRQDPGQGLRLIYYSQIVNDFQKGDIAEGYSVSREKKESFPLTVTSAQKNPTAFYLCASSIGGGSYNEQFFGPGTRLTVL.